The 23 T cell receptor delta chains given below trace back to one sample, sequenced in a study of γδ T cells in repeated Plasmodium falciparum infection. Gammadelta T cells were flow-sorted from PBMC into Vgamma9/Vdelta2+ and Vdelta2-negative populations for bulk analysis. TCRdb re-identified clones in the multiplex PCR reads via CATT. The sample lists around 57,000 delta-chain clones; 1.5% to 2% were seen once. The material sequenced was gamma-delta T cells from blood. These receptors were taken from a pool of human donors (malaria-infected and uninfected, not separated).

There are a few counts of this clone. The protein TCRdb lists belongs to a much larger clone and differs from this DNA's translation at residue 3, which points to a read error; the protein shown is made from the DNA. The CDR3 spells CAPGSLPRGLTGGYAFPPYTDKLIF. The CDR3 DNA reads TGTGCTCCTGGGAGCCTTCCGCGAGGCCTTACTGGGGGATACGCGTTTCCCCCGTACACCGATAAACTCATCTTT. The chain joins TRDV1 to TRDJ1; 13 bases align to TRDD3. This CDR3 has 25 residues. Germline V gene lookup returns CDR1 TSWWSYY and CDR2 QGS.

At least ten counts were recorded for this clone. The chain uses TRDV2 and TRDJ4, with a weak D call TRDD3 (5 bases). CDR3 length: 16 amino acids. Germline CDR1 is GEAIGNYY and CDR2 is EKD. The ends were cut back, 2 bases at V and 0 bases at J, with 18 bases in the middle. CDR3 bases: TGTGCCTGTGACAAGTCCGGGCTGGGAATGGCCAGACCCCTGATCTTT. Protein sequence: CACDKSGLGMARPLIF.

This clone was recorded many times. This sample also contains other DNA sequences that code for the same CDR3. The V gene is TRDV3, the J gene TRDJ1, with D tentatively TRDD3 (8 bases). The CDR3 consists of 22 residues. V was trimmed by 4 bases and J by 0 bases, leaving 39 bases between them. The germline gives CDR1 TVYSNPD, CDR2 GDNSRS (reference sequence). CDR3 sequence (DNA): TGTGCCTCACCCCTCCCCTACTTGATTACTGGGGGGTCCTTCCTGTACACCGATAAACTCATCTTT. The encoded protein is CASPLPYLITGGSFLYTDKLIF.

As for this clone: The protein held in TCRdb is that of a much larger clone and does not match this DNA's translation at residue 18, likely because of a read error; the protein shown is translated from the DNA. A V gene of TRDV2 was called, but no J gene was assigned; the table's D call TRDD3 went unverified against the DNA. The CDR3 has 19 residues. Germline V lookup: CDR1 GEAIGNYY, CDR2 EKD. CDR3 nucleotides: TGTGCCTGTGACACCGGCTCCTACTGGGGGATACGAGTCACCGATAAACTCACCTTT. It translates to CACDTGSYWGIRVTDKLTF.

This clone was seen only a few times. The protein TCRdb lists belongs to a much larger clone and differs from this DNA's translation at residue 20, which points to a read error; the protein shown is made from the DNA. No J gene was called, and the V gene is TRDV1; the D call of TRDD3 is as the table states it, not checked on the DNA. The CDR3 is 22 amino acids. CDR1 is TSWWSYY and CDR2 is QGS in the germline V gene. The CDR3 DNA is TGTGCTCTTGGGGAACTAAGCTACAACGTCTTACTGGGGGATGCTTACACCGATAAACCCATCTTT. It encodes CALGELSYNVLLGDAYTDKPIF.

The table lists this clone with many counts. A far larger clone is only one base removed, so a read error is likely. The sample has other DNA sequences that encode this CDR3 too. The chain uses TRDV1 and TRDJ1, with 7 bases identical to TRDD3. The J gene, left out of TCRdb, was set here by checking the DNA against germline. V lost 0 bases to trimming and J lost 7 bases; unmatched junction nucleotides: 11. This CDR3 spans 16 amino acids. Germline CDR1 and CDR2: TSWWSYY and QGS. The CDR3 protein is CALGELSAGGSSKLIF. Here the CDR3 DNA reads TGTGCTCTTGGGGAACTTTCGGCTGGGGGGTCCTCTAAACTCATCTTT.

This clone was detected only a few times. With only one base between it and a far larger clone, this is likely a read error. The same CDR3 can be traced to other DNA sequences in this sample. The J gene is TRDJ1, the V gene TRDV1, with 8 bases lining up with TRDD3. The J gene is absent in TCRdb and was assigned here via DNA matching to germline. This CDR3 is 16 amino acids long. The J segment lost 3 bases and the V segment lost 3 bases, leaving 9 bases of the junction unmatched. Germline lookup yields CDR1 TSWWSYY and CDR2 QGS. The CDR3 reads CALGDLLHWGADKLIF. In DNA form, the CDR3 reads TGTGCTCTTGGGGACCTACTGCACTGGGGGGCCGATAAACTCATCTTT.

With respect to this clone: A far more abundant clone sits one base away, making this likely a read error. This CDR3 is also generated by other DNA sequences in the sample. The gene calls are TRDV1 and TRDJ1; TRDD3 matches at 7 bases. The length of the CDR3 is 17 residues. Germline values: CDR1 TSWWSYY, CDR2 QGS. Here the CDR3 DNA reads TGTGCTCTTGGGGACGTCCCTGGGGGTTTGTACACCGATAAGCTCATCTTT. Translation gives CALGDVPGGLYTDKLIF.

On this clone itself: A read error is the likely source, as a far larger clone sits one nucleotide away. Other DNA sequences in the sample encode the same CDR3. V and J are TRDV1 and TRDJ1; 8 bases fit TRDD3. This CDR3 is 20 amino acids long. Germline V gene lookup returns CDR1 TSWWSYY and CDR2 QGS. CDR3 bases: TGTGCTCTTGGGGGGATTCTCCTCCCGGGATACGCCTCCTACACCGATAAACTCATCTTC. It translates to CALGGILLPGYASYTDKLIF.

This clone was observed many times. This likely came from a read error, as a far larger clone is one base away. This same CDR3 is encoded by further DNA sequences in the sample. In DNA, the CDR3 is TGTGCTCTTGGGGAGCGTCGACATAAACTCATCTTT. Translation: CALGERRHKLIF. The chain recombines TRDV1 with TRDJ1; D uncertain. CDR1 and CDR2 (germline): TSWWSYY, QGS. The CDR3 has 12 residues. V shed 3 bases and J shed 6 bases, with 8 bases lying between them.

This clone occurred many times. The protein held in TCRdb is that of a much larger clone and does not match this DNA's translation at residue 13, likely because of a read error; the protein shown is translated from the DNA. The V gene is TRDV1, the J gene TRDJ1; D not certain. No J gene was available from TCRdb, and it was assigned here by a germline match of the DNA. The germline V gene encodes CDR1 TSWWSYY and CDR2 QGS. The CDR3 loop spans 20 amino acids. Trimming removed 0 bases from V and 3 bases from J, with 26 bases in between. For the CDR3, the DNA is TGTGCTCTTGGGGAACTAGGGCCCTATGGCAATGGCCGCCAAGCCGATAAACTCATCTTT. Translated: CALGELGPYGNGRQADKLIF.

The table lists this clone with a few counts. The protein TCRdb gives is from a much larger clone and does not agree with this DNA's translation at residue 13, likely a read error; the protein shown here comes from the DNA. The rearrangement uses TRDV3 and TRDJ1, with 9 bases identical to TRDD3. With V trimmed by 4 bases and J by 3 bases, 30 bases remained unmatched. Germline V CDR1 and CDR2: TVYSNPD, GDNSRS (reference sequence). The CDR3 runs to 21 residues. The CDR3 is CASHDPETAYWGKRGPDKLIF. The DNA of the CDR3 is TGTGCCTCCCATGACCCTGAGACCGCATACTGGGGGAAAAGGGGCCCCGATAAACTCATCTTT. Together with reference TRDV3 and TRDJ1, the CDR3 gives the full variable domain: CDKVTQSSPDQTVASGSEVVLLCTYDTVYSNPDLFWYRIRPDYSFQFVFYGDNSRSEGADFTQGRFSVKHILTQKAFHLVISPVRTEDSATYYCASHDPETAYWGKRGPDKLIFGKGTRVTVEP.

This clone was seen ten or more times. The TCRdb record carries a much larger clone's protein, which differs from this DNA's translation at residue 7; a read error is the likely cause, and the protein listed here is the DNA translation. The genes are TRDV3 and TRDJ1; D possibly corresponds to TRDD3 (6 bases). Per germline, CDR1 TVYSNPD and CDR2 GDNSRS (reference sequence). The CDR3 is 13 amino acids. V gave up 0 bases and J gave up 7 bases, with 15 bases separating them. CDR3 in DNA: TGTGCCTTTAGGTTGGGGATGCAGTCTAAACTCATCTTT. It is translated as CAFRLGMQSKLIF.

Remarks on this clone: This likely stems from a read error, as it lies one base from a far larger clone. This sample includes further DNA sequences coding for the same CDR3. This chain joins TRDV1 and TRDJ1, with 7 positions matching TRDD3. TCRdb lists no J gene, so it was determined here by aligning the DNA to germline. The J segment lost 0 bases and the V segment lost 4 bases, leaving 23 bases of the junction unmatched. Germline V CDR1 and CDR2: TSWWSYY, QGS. The CDR3 spans 21 residues. The CDR3 here is CALGVSPTLSYWGFYTDKLIF. In DNA, the CDR3 is TGTGCTCTTGGGGTTTCGCCCACTCTATCTTACTGGGGATTTTACACCGATAAACTCATCTTT.

There are many counts of this clone. The protein that TCRdb holds for this DNA derives from a much larger clone and differs from the translated DNA at residue 19, which likely indicates a read error; the protein shown here is translated from the DNA. The chain joins TRDV2 to TRDJ3, with no clear D. This CDR3 contains 35 residues. V was shortened by 3 bases and J by 0 bases, with 65 bases between the two germline ends. CDR1 and CDR2 from the germline V gene are GEAIGNYY and EKD. In DNA, the CDR3 is TGTGCCTGTGACCCCCCGCGGTTGTGCCACGGCAAAGAATACACCTTGGCCAGGGTTCTGTGGATTCAATCCATTAGCTCCTGGGACACCCGACAGATGTTTTTC. It encodes CACDPPRLCHGKEYTLARVLWIQSISSWDTRQMFF.

Notes on this clone: This DNA's translation differs at residue 16 from TCRdb's protein, which comes from a much larger clone; a read error is likely, and the protein shown is translated from the DNA. J is TRDJ1 and V is TRDV1; 9 bases match TRDD2. Matching the DNA to germline supplied the J gene, which TCRdb does not give. V lost 1 base and J lost 0; bases outside the gene matches: 24. This CDR3 has 23 residues. The germline V gene encodes CDR1 TSWWSYY and CDR2 QGS. The DNA for the CDR3 is TGTGCTCTTGGGGAACGGGGGCCTTCCTACACCCCATGGTACGATTTGTACACCGATAAACTCATCTTT. This sequence encodes CALGERGPSYTPWYDLYTDKLIF.

About this clone itself: TCRdb's entry gives the protein of a much larger clone, which mismatches this DNA's translation at residue 18, likely from a read error; the protein reported here is translated from the DNA. The chain carries TRAV29/DV5 and TRDJ1; 12 bases align to TRDD3. The germline gives CDR1 NSMFDY, CDR2 ISSIKDK. This CDR3 is 22 amino acids long. The V segment lost 0 bases and the J segment 6 bases; nucleotides outside the gene matches: 27. The CDR3, as DNA: TGTGCAGCAAGCGAAGGAACCCTTCTGAATATCTGGGGGATACGTTTAGCCAATAAACTCATCTTT. Its translation is CAASEGTLLNIWGIRLANKLIF.

For this clone: The junction and the germline gene differ at one end; a read error may be behind it. In DNA form, the CDR3 reads TGCTCTGGGGAACTAGTACCCTCCAAGTGGGGGACGTACACCGATAAACTCATCTTT. It is translated as CSGELVPSKWGTYTDKLIF. The gene calls are TRDV1 and TRDJ1, with 7 positions matching TRDD3. Matching the DNA to germline supplied the J gene, which TCRdb does not give. Germline-derived CDR1 and CDR2 are TSWWSYY and QGS. The CDR3 extends over 19 amino acids.

This clone was picked up a small number of times. This probably arose from a read error, given a far larger clone one base away. Other DNA sequences within the sample encode an identical CDR3. V usage is TRDV3 and J usage is TRDJ1, with TRDD3 matching 11 bases. As TCRdb names no J gene, one was assigned here on the basis of a DNA match to germline. Losses at the gene ends were 0 bases for V and 6 bases for J; bases not matched to a gene: 27. CDR1 TVYSNPD and CDR2 GDNSRS come from the germline V gene (reference sequence). This CDR3 is 21 amino acids long. As DNA, the CDR3 is TGTGCCTTTAGTGCCTCGGGTGCTGGGGGATACCATCCCCTACTCAGGAATAAACTCATCTTT. It specifies CAFSASGAGGYHPLLRNKLIF.

This clone appeared many times. At the DNA level, this CDR3 is encoded by other sequences in the same sample as well. This chain connects TRDV3 to TRDJ1, with 12 nucleotides matching TRDD3. This CDR3 region has 29 residues. Trimming removed 1 base from V and 0 bases from J; junction bases left unmatched: 45. Per the germline V gene, CDR1 is TVYSNPD and CDR2 is GDNSRS (reference sequence). The CDR3 nucleotides are TGTGCCTTTAAAGTCCCCTGCCTCTTAACCAAACTGGGGGATACCCCGATCTACATGTCGTACAGCGACACCGATAAACTCATCTTT. It is translated as CAFKVPCLLTKLGDTPIYMSYSDTDKLIF.

In its sample, this clone was seen a few times. A far larger clone lies a single base away; this is likely a read error. In the same sample, other DNA sequences code for this CDR3. The chain has TRDV3 and TRDJ1; 8 bases are shared with TRDD3. This CDR3 is built from 19 residues. J lost 1 base, V lost 2 bases, and 21 bases had no gene match. Germline V CDR1 and CDR2: TVYSNPD, GDNSRS (reference sequence). For the CDR3, the DNA is TGTGCCTTTGCCGCCGGCCCTTATTGGGGGATGGTCGTCACCGATAAACTCATCTTT. Its translation: CAFAAGPYWGMVVTDKLIF.

This clone was seen at least ten times. A far larger clone is only one base removed, so a read error is likely. Other DNA sequences in the sample encode the same CDR3. The chain carries TRDV2 and TRDJ1, with TRDD3 identical over 12 bases. TCRdb does not report a J gene; here it was assigned by matching the DNA to germline references. CDR3 length: 16 amino acids. The trim removed 7 bases at V and 5 bases at J, leaving 13 bases unmatched. Germline V CDR1 and CDR2: GEAIGNYY, EKD. CDR3 sequence (DNA): TGTGCCTGGGGATTCTCGTACTGGGGGATACTTGATAAACTCATCTTT. Protein sequence: CAWGFSYWGILDKLIF.

The sample holds many counts of this clone. The likely explanation is a read error, given a far larger clone one base away. The same CDR3 is also encoded by other DNA sequences in this sample. The chain uses TRDV1 and TRDJ1; 11 bases agree with TRDD3. Germline assignment: CDR1 TSWWSYY and CDR2 QGS. The CDR3 covers 16 residues. The CDR3 nucleotides are TGTGCCCTCGAGAGGCTGCTGGGGGATACTGGCGATAAACTCATCTTT. Translation: CALERLLGDTGDKLIF.